This record looks at one T cell receptor (beta chain) sequence and its context. Its antigen has not been determined. At one end, the junction sequence differs from germline, possibly due to a read error. The entry originates in a study of Graves' ophthalmopathy and Graves' hyperthyroidism (dated by TCRdb to about 2018). With respect to the entire study: Peripheral blood was collected at initial diagnosis, before any treatment. The study used signatures of the TCR beta repertoire to tell Graves' ophthalmopathy apart from Graves' hyperthyroidism and to predict which patients would progress to ophthalmopathy. In total, 135 blood samples were TCR-sequenced: under 45 ophthalmopathy, some 72 hyperthyroidism and roughly 17 hyperthyroidism-to-ophthalmopathy patients. A discovery set of 100 or so patients (43 ophthalmopathy, some 58 stable hyperthyroidism) was enrolled to explore V-J signatures distinguishing ophthalmopathy from hyperthyroidism. An independent validation cohort was composed of 18 hyperthyroidism patients and around 16 patients who later progressed from hyperthyroidism to ophthalmopathy. In several hyperthyroidism patients, the T-cell repertoire of thyroid tissue was compared with the T-cell repertoire of blood. Following sampling, methimazole starting at 30 mg daily was administered to hyperthyroidism patients, and high-dose intravenous methylprednisolone was administered to ophthalmopathy patients.

On the study overall, not on this receptor specifically: In cross-validation, the 13-signature model distinguished ophthalmopathy from stable hyperthyroidism with approximately 90% sensitivity and around 81% specificity, while in the test set the corresponding values were around 79% and 71%. No statistical method was used to predetermine the sample size, and group allocation was not hidden from the investigators. Most of the expanded thyroid clonotypes with a frequency above 0.001 were also detected in blood, and it was suggested that the thyroid immune response may be reflected by blood repertoires. In validation, the model predicted ophthalmopathy progression with about 71% sensitivity and 72.22% specificity; eleven to twelve predicted patients were CT-confirmed with GO in a median of roughly 6.8 months.

Ophthalmopathy patients were characterized by moderately to severely active disease, a Clinical Activity Score of at least 3, a NOSPECS grade of at least 4, and a disease duration under 3 months. Anyone with other autoimmune diseases, uncontrolled infections, pregnancy or lactation was excluded from the study. Diagnosis relied on clinical symptoms, serum thyroxine, TRAb, thyroid ultrasound and orbital computed tomography. Ficoll-Paque density gradient centrifugation was used to isolate PBMCs from around 10 ml of fresh peripheral blood. Total RNA was extracted with Trizol reagent and quality-checked on an Agilent 2100 Bioanalyzer. According to the germline V gene, CDR1 reads SGHTA and CDR2 reads FQGTGA. Taken from cysteine to phenylalanine, the CDR3 has 13 residues. The DNA shown is the 39-base CDR3, in frame from base 1. For repertoire sequencing, the TCR beta CDR3 regions were amplified from RNA transcripts. The first round was an RT-PCR using HTBI primers with the Qiagen OneStep RT-PCR kit, and this first round was followed by a second-round multiplex PCR, then size selection and purification. The libraries underwent paired-end sequencing with 100 bp reads on an Illumina HiSeq2000. In the authors' own workflow: SOAPnuke was used to process the reads, removing any read that contained adapters or uncalled bases, had a mean Phred below 15, or lacked an exact match to the constant primer or identifier. COPE v1.2.5 was used to merge high-quality paired reads. Each unique nucleotide sequence was treated as a clonotype, and MiTCR v1.1 was used to align the clonotypes to the IMGT TRB V, D and J references. Analysis was restricted to V-J combinations with a frequency above 0.0001, which covered 99.2% of repertoires. For each V-J combination, a TCR clonal expansion and chaos score was defined as the ratio of F50 clonal expansion to chaos observed in the TCRdist matrix. Features were reduced by Welch's t-statistics and random forest to around 14 V-J combinations, which fed a naive Bayes classifier. The Morisita-Horn index was used to measure how similar the thyroid and blood repertoires were. Clones were called with MiXCR by TCRdb after fastp trimmed the public reads at Q25, and only in-frame beta chains were retained. Entries are consolidated by CDR3 protein sequence, retaining the most common genes and DNA. For this entry, the V and J calls and clone size follow TCRdb and not the study's own pipeline. For this sample there are 350,000 or so distinct CDR3 sequences; roughly 15% appear just once. More than 9% of the sample comes from the top ten.

This sequence originates from an adult man with Graves' ophthalmopathy. The sequence links TRBV7-3 to TRBJ1-2, and perhaps TRBD1 as D gene, on 5 matching bases. Sample: peripheral blood. The CDR3 region has the sequence CARSLTVNYGYTF. The DNA sequence follows: TGTGCCCGCAGCTTGACAGTTAACTATGGCTACACCTTC.